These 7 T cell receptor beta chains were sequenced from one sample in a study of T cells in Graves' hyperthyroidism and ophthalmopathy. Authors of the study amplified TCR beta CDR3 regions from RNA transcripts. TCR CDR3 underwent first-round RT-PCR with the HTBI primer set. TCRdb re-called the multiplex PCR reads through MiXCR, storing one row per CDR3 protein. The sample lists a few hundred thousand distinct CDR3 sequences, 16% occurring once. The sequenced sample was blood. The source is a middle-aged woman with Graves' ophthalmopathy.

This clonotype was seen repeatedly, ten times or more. The chain's CDR3 is CASTTDFGGSYEQYF. The CDR3 DNA is TGTGCCAGCACCACCGACTTTGGGGGCTCCTACGAGCAGTACTTC. This rearrangement joins TRBV2 to TRBJ2-7; the D gene could be TRBD1 or TRBD2 (5 bases each). CDR3 length: 15 amino acids. Per the germline V gene, CDR1 is SNHLY and CDR2 is FYNNEI. V lost 7 bases and J lost 0, with 16 bases in between. The whole variable domain, remainder taken from reference TRBV2 and TRBJ2-7, is EPEVTQTPSHQVTQMGQEVILRCVPISNHLYFYWYRQILGQKVEFLVSFYNNEISEKSEIFDDQFSVERPDGSNFTLKIRSTKLEDSAMYFCASTTDFGGSYEQYFGPGTRLTVT.

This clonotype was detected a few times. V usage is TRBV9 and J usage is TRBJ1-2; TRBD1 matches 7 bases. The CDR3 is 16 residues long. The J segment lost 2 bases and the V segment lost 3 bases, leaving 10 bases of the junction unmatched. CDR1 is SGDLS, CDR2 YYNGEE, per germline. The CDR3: CASSDNNRGTNYGYTF. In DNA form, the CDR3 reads TGTGCCAGCAGCGACAACAACAGGGGTACAAACTATGGCTACACCTTC.

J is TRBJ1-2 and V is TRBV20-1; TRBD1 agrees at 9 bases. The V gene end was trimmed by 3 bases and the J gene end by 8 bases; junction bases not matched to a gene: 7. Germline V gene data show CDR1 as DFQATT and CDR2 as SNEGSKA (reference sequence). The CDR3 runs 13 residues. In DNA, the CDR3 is TGCAGTGCTAGGGGCGGGGACAGGGTGGGCTACACCTTC. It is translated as CSARGGDRVGYTF.

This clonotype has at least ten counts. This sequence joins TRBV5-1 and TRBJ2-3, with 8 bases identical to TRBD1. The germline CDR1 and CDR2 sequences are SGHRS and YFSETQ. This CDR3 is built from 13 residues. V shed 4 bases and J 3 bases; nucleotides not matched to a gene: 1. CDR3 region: CASSRTGTDTQYF. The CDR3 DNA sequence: TGCGCCAGCAGCCGGACAGGGACAGATACGCAGTATTTT.

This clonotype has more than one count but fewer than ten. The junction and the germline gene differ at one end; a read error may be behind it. CDR3 protein: CASSGNSNQSQHF. DNA for the CDR3: TGTGCCAGCAGTGGGAACAGCAATCAGTCCCAGCATTTT. The gene calls are TRBV2 and TRBJ1-5; no firm D call. The CDR3 has 13 residues. The germline V gene has CDR1 SNHLY and CDR2 FYNNEI.

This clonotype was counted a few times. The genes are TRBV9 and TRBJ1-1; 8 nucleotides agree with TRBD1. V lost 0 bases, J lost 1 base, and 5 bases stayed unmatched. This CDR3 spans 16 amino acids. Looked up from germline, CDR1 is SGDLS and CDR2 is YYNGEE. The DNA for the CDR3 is TGTGCCAGCAGCGTAGGGGCAGGGGGCGCGAACACTGAAGCTTTCTTT. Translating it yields CASSVGAGGANTEAFF.

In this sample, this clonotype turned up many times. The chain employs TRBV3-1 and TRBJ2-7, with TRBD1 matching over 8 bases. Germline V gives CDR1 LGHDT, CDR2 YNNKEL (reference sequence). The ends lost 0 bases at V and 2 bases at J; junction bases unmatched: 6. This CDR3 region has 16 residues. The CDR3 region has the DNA TGTGCCAGCAGCCAAGAGACAGGGGTCGGGACCTACGAGCAGTACTTC. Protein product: CASSQETGVGTYEQYF.